This passage covers 5 T cell receptor beta chains from one sample sequenced in a study of human T cells and chemical hapten exposure. TCRdb recomputed calls from the RACE reads with MiXCR, one row per CDR3 protein. The data hold 85,000 or so distinct CDR3 sequences, with roughly 10% observed a single time. Noted time point: patch test 2, 6 weeks after DPC sensitization. As for treatment: therapeutic diphenylcyclopropenone sensitization with weekly scalp DPC. This material consisted of whole blood, taken in connection with sensitization to the hapten diphenylcyclopropenone (DPC). Every receptor here comes from a man in his late teens or twenties with alopecia areata. Some clones in this sample may be carry-over from other donors' samples.

The CDR3 bases are TGCAGCGTTGAGGTTGGACGCATGAACACTGAAGCTTTCTTT. It yields the protein CSVEVGRMNTEAFF. The V gene is TRBV29-1, the J gene TRBJ1-1; D gene unclear. The germline V and J ends were trimmed by 3 bases and 0 bases, with 11 bases remaining between them. Germline V lookup: CDR1 SQVTM, CDR2 ANQGSEA. This CDR3 has 14 residues.

The sample holds many counts of this clonotype. The chain uses TRBV20-1 and TRBJ2-2; no clear D. CDR1 and CDR2 from the germline V gene are DFQATT and SNEGSKA (reference sequence). V gave up 3 bases and J gave up 6 bases, with 14 bases separating them. The CDR3 is 14 amino acids. CDR3 nucleotides: TGCAGTGCTAGTAGCCTGTCCAACGCCGGGGAGCTGTTTTTT. Amino acids: CSASSLSNAGELFF.

The sample holds many counts of this clonotype. V is TRBV19 and J is TRBJ2-3; 13 nucleotides match TRBD2. The germline V gene has CDR1 LNHDA and CDR2 SQIVND (reference sequence). Losses at the gene ends were 7 bases for V and 0 bases for J; bases not matched to a gene: 7. This CDR3 has 17 amino acids. CDR3: CASKGLAGHSSTDTQYF. CDR3 nucleotides: TGTGCCAGTAAGGGACTAGCGGGGCATTCTAGCACAGATACGCAGTATTTT.

This clonotype was counted only a few times. J is TRBJ1-1 and V is TRBV10-3, with a tentative D call TRBD1 (5 bases). The V and J ends lost 2 bases and 10 bases respectively, with 11 bases between them. CDR1 and CDR2 from the germline V gene are ENHRY and SYGVKD. The CDR3 contains 12 residues. The CDR3: CAISEGQGRAFF. In DNA, the CDR3 is TGTGCCATCAGTGAGGGGCAGGGACGAGCTTTCTTT.

This clonotype occurred many times. V gene TRBV24-1 combines with J gene TRBJ2-5, with D possibly matching TRBD1 (5 bases). Germline CDR1 and CDR2: KGHDR and SFDVKD. The CDR3 has 15 amino acids. V lost 4 bases and J lost 1, with 12 bases in between. This chain's CDR3 is CATSDTGRGQETQYF. CDR3 coding DNA: TGTGCCACCAGTGACACAGGACGAGGCCAAGAGACCCAGTACTTC.